This T cell receptor beta chain was documented in a study of vaccination and CD4 T cells after COVID-19. Study findings and constraints: Convalescent patient numbers were relatively low, with no early post-infection timepoints.

The CDR3 consists of 16 residues. J gave up 0 bases and V 5 bases, and 8 bases lay outside the gene matches. Germline CDR1 and CDR2: SNHLY and FYNNEI. TCRdb itself ran the PCR reads through MiXCR, one entry per CDR3 protein. The data contain approximately 36,000 distinct CDR3 sequences, 36% of them singletons. With respect to this clonotype: Its target is unknown.

Time point meaning: late sampling 161 to 241 days after vaccination in three convalescent patients. This material consisted of CD4+ T cells from blood, taken about 7 months after SARS-CoV-2 vaccination. This sequence was found in a human donor who had recovered from COVID-19. The rearrangement joins TRBV2 to TRBJ2-7, with TRBD2 matching 9 bases. The CDR3 sequence is CASSLVSGSISYEQYF. CDR3 DNA sequence: TGTGCCAGCAGTTTGGTTAGCGGGAGTATCTCCTACGAGCAGTACTTC.